A single sample is the source of the 14 T cell receptor beta chains below, sequenced in a study of blood T cells in healthy people across ages. Together with a sample-barcoded 5' primer, a J-beta primer mix was included in a second PCR lasting about 6 to 11 cycles. TCRdb independently ran MiXCR on the 5' RACE reads; one entry per CDR3 protein. Of roughly 560,000 distinct CDR3 sequences detected, approximately 25% appear once; the ten largest clones hold approximately 8.7%. These data were also filed under a second study, of T cells of mothers and their children.

The source material was blood. The receptor set was obtained from a boy under 18 in good health.

The V and J genes are TRBV5-6 and TRBJ2-1, with a possible D match to TRBD2 (5 bases). The J call may be in error: the DNA end matches TRBJ2-7 better. The germline gives CDR1 SGHDT, CDR2 YYEEEE. The CDR3 extends over 15 amino acids. The CDR3 DNA follows: TGTGCCAGCAGCTTGGTAGAGGGAATCTTCTACGAGCAGTACTTC. This encodes CASSLVEGIFYEQYF.

The chain has TRBV9 and TRBJ2-5; D possibly uses TRBD1 or TRBD2 (5 bases each). The V gene's germline CDR1 is SGDLS and CDR2 YYNGEE. The germline V and J ends were trimmed by 0 bases and 5 bases, with 11 bases remaining between them. The CDR3 is 14 residues long. Here the CDR3 DNA reads TGTGCCAGCAGCGTAGGGCGAGGGGCGGAGACCCAGTACTTC. This sequence encodes CASSVGRGAETQYF.

This clonotype was counted between two and nine times. The chain has TRBV18 and TRBJ2-5; 7 nucleotides agree with TRBD1. This CDR3 is built from 15 residues. CDR1 and CDR2 (germline): KGHSH, LQKENI. Trimming removed 1 base from V and 5 bases from J; junction bases left unmatched: 7. The CDR3 reads CASSPQTGSWETQYF. The CDR3 DNA sequence: TGTGCCAGCTCACCACAGACAGGGTCTTGGGAGACCCAGTACTTC.

The table lists this clonotype with a few counts. The chain recombines TRBV6-2 or TRBV6-3 with TRBJ2-5, with unresolved D. Per the germline V gene, CDR1 is MNHEY and CDR2 is SVGEGT. CDR3 length equals 14 residues. V shed 6 bases and J shed 2 bases, with 13 bases lying between them. CDR3 nucleotide sequence: TGTGCCAGCAGCCCGCGAAATCGGCAAGAGACCCAGTACTTC. Translation gives CASSPRNRQETQYF.

This clonotype came up many times. The CDR3 DNA sequence: TGTGCCAGCAGCTTGGGTGACAGGAAAAAACGACAAGAGACCCAGTACTTC. Translated: CASSLGDRKKRQETQYF. This chain links TRBV7-9 with TRBJ2-5; tentative D call: TRBD1 (6 bases). CDR1 is SEHNR and CDR2 is FQNEAQ in the germline V gene (reference sequence). CDR3 length equals 17 residues. Trimming stripped 3 bases from V and 2 bases from J, with 19 bases between.

This clonotype was observed a handful of times. The rearrangement links TRBV6-2 or TRBV6-3 to TRBJ2-4; D is tentatively TRBD1 or TRBD2 (6 bases each). V was trimmed by 4 bases and J by 1 base, leaving 14 bases between them. Germline V gene data show CDR1 as MNHEY and CDR2 as SVGEGT. CDR3 length: 16 residues. DNA for the CDR3: TGTGCCAGCAGTTCCGAGGGGGGCTGGGCCAAAAACATTCAGTACTTC. The encoded protein is CASSSEGGWAKNIQYF.

This clonotype was picked up a small number of times. The chain joins TRBV20-1 to TRBJ2-1, with 9 nucleotides matching TRBD2. Germline CDR1 DFQATT, CDR2 SNEGSKA (reference sequence). This CDR3 contains 15 residues. V dropped 3 bases and J dropped 5; count of bases not matched to a gene: 8. The CDR3 nucleotides are TGCAGTGCTAGTGCCGGGACTAGCACAAACAATGAGCAGTTCTTC. This encodes CSASAGTSTNNEQFF.

This clonotype showed up many times. The chain couples TRBV5-1 to TRBJ2-1; TRBD2 matches at 8 bases. The junction had 10 bases not matched to a gene; V was cut back by 4 bases and J by 1 base. The CDR3 contains 17 residues. Germline V gene data show CDR1 as SGHRS and CDR2 as YFSETQ. CDR3 coding DNA: TGCGCCAGCAGCGCGTTAGCGGGATTAGATTCCTACAATGAGCAGTTCTTC. As protein: CASSALAGLDSYNEQFF.

The rearrangement links TRBV20-1 to TRBJ2-5; D may match TRBD1 or TRBD2 (5 bases each). The CDR3 length is 15 residues. CDR1 and CDR2 (germline): DFQATT, SNEGSKA (reference sequence). Trimming pared 0 bases from V and 4 bases from J, leaving 15 bases between. The CDR3 DNA sequence: TGCAGTGCTAGAGACGGGGATCTAGGGGCAGAGACCCAGTACTTC. Translated: CSARDGDLGAETQYF.

J is TRBJ2-7 and V is TRBV15; 11 bases match TRBD2. With the DNA end fitting TRBJ2-1 better, the J assignment may be wrong. Germline V lookup: CDR1 LNHNV, CDR2 YYDKDF (reference sequence). This CDR3 is built from 14 residues. CDR3: CATRGLAAYNEQFF. DNA for the CDR3: TGTGCCACCAGGGGACTAGCGGCCTACAATGAGCAGTTCTTC.

In this sample, this clonotype turned up a few times. The genes are TRBV14 and TRBJ2-5, with TRBD2 identical over 7 bases. Germline CDR1 is SGHDN and CDR2 is FVKESK. The CDR3 loop spans 16 amino acids. V gave up 3 bases and J gave up 1 base; unmatched junction bases: 8. DNA of the CDR3: TGTGCCAGCAGCCAGTACCTCCTAGCGGTCCAAGAGACCCAGTACTTC. It is translated as CASSQYLLAVQETQYF.

The chain joins TRBV9 to TRBJ2-7; D remains ambiguous. Germline lookup yields CDR1 SGDLS and CDR2 YYNGEE. V lost 0 bases to trimming and J lost 0 bases, with 7 bases between them. This CDR3 has 14 residues. The CDR3, as DNA: TGTGCCAGCAGCGTAGGGGTGGCCTCCTACGAGCAGTACTTC. It encodes CASSVGVASYEQYF.

This clonotype was seen more than once but under ten times. The chain recombines TRBV9 with TRBJ2-3; unclear D gene. The V gene's germline CDR1 is SGDLS and CDR2 YYNGEE. V was clipped by 3 bases and J by 4 bases, with 6 bases between them. CDR3 length equals 12 residues. The CDR3 protein is CASSALSDTQYF. In nucleotides, the CDR3 is TGTGCCAGCAGCGCCTTATCAGATACGCAGTATTTT.

This clonotype was picked up a small number of times. The chain couples TRBV6-2 or TRBV6-3 to TRBJ2-1; D not resolved. V was trimmed by 4 bases and J by 0 bases, leaving 10 bases between them. The CDR3 is 15 amino acids. CDR1 and CDR2 (germline): MNHEY, SVGEGT. The CDR3 sequence is CASSSYKSSYNEQFF. The CDR3 coding sequence is TGTGCCAGCAGTTCTTACAAAAGCTCCTACAATGAGCAGTTCTTC.